The 9 T cell receptor beta chains given below trace back to one sample, sequenced in a study of T cell repertoires in cytomegalovirus infection. Each CDR3 protein gets one entry after TCRdb re-called the reads with MiXCR. The sample contains under 350,000 distinct CDR3 sequences, over 7.5% of which appear only once. Specimen: PBMCs. The receptors originated from a human donor in good health (CMV status not recorded). Some clones in this sample may be carry-over from other donors' samples.

This clonotype was observed many times. This rearrangement joins TRBV15 to TRBJ1-3; a possible D gene is TRBD1 (5 bases). Germline assignment: CDR1 LNHNV and CDR2 YYDKDF (reference sequence). V lost 0 bases to trimming and J lost 3 bases, with 15 bases between them. The CDR3 is made up of 17 amino acids. The CDR3, as DNA: TGTGCCACCAGCAGAGATGAGGGTCAAAGGGGTGGAAACACCATATATTTT. Residues: CATSRDEGQRGGNTIYF.

With respect to this clonotype: One end of the junction is discordant with germline, which a read error may explain. CDR3 residues: CASNRGGQETHYF. CDR3 bases: TGTGCCAGCAATAGGGGCGGGCAAGAGACCCATTACTTC. The chain combines TRBV28 with TRBJ2-5; D may match TRBD1 or TRBD2 (5 bases each). The germline V gene encodes CDR1 MDHEN and CDR2 SYDVKM. CDR3 length: 13 amino acids.

The sample holds a few counts of this clonotype. This chain links TRBV25-1 with TRBJ2-3, with a weak D call TRBD2 (5 bases). Trimming removed 3 bases from V and 2 bases from J, with 9 bases in between. The germline CDR1 and CDR2 sequences are MGHDK and SYGVNS. The CDR3 extends over 14 amino acids. The CDR3 nucleotides read TGTGCCAGCAGTGATCTAGCCGTCACAGATACGCAGTATTTT. Translation: CASSDLAVTDTQYF.

In this sample, this clonotype turned up many times. An end of the junction differs from the germline gene, which may be a read error. The genes are TRBV12-3 or TRBV12-4 and TRBJ2-6; D might be TRBD2 (5 bases). This CDR3 has 15 amino acids. CDR3 amino acids: CASSLGSSGANVLTF. The CDR3 DNA sequence: TGTGCCAGCAGCTTAGGGAGCTCTGGGGCCAACGTCCTGACTTTC.

This clonotype appeared a few times. The rearrangement uses TRBV7-8 and TRBJ2-6; no clear D. Germline CDR1 is SGHVS and CDR2 is FQNEAQ. V was trimmed by 4 bases and J by 0 bases, leaving 7 bases between them. CDR3 length equals 15 residues. In nucleotides, the CDR3 is TGTGCCAGCAGCTCCAAAAGCTCTGGGGCCAACGTCCTGACTTTC. This gives the protein CASSSKSSGANVLTF.

This chain connects TRBV12-3 or TRBV12-4 to TRBJ1-4, with 8 bases matching TRBD1. Trimming removed 4 bases from V and 8 bases from J; junction bases left unmatched: 9. The CDR3 length is 15 residues. This chain's CDR3 is CASSSRTGMYEKLFF. In DNA form, the CDR3 reads TGTGCCAGCAGTTCCAGGACAGGGATGTACGAAAAACTGTTTTTT.

For this clonotype: A much larger clone differs from this one at a single base, so this may be a read error. The chain joins TRBV7-2 to TRBJ1-3; D unresolved. CDR1 SGHTA and CDR2 FQGNSA come from the germline V gene. CDR3 length: 12 amino acids. The V end lost 3 bases, the J end lost 6 bases, and 6 bases lay between the germline ends. In nucleotides, the CDR3 is TGTGCCAGCAGCTTCCCCCCAAACACCATATATTTT. Its protein product is CASSFPPNTIYF.

Ten or more counts support this clonotype. The chain is built from TRBV12-3 or TRBV12-4 and TRBJ1-2, with D possibly TRBD1 on 5 matching bases. The CDR3 extends over 13 amino acids. V lost 7 bases to trimming and J lost 7 bases, with 16 bases between them. CDR3 nucleotide sequence: TGTGCCAGCACCCCAGGGTACCTCTCTGGCTACACCTTC. This sequence encodes CASTPGYLSGYTF.

The chain combines TRBV24-1 with TRBJ2-3; D is uncertain. Trimming stripped 2 bases from V and 3 bases from J, with 11 bases between. CDR1 and CDR2 from the germline V gene are KGHDR and SFDVKD. CDR3 length: 15 amino acids. CDR3: CATSDSAEPTDTQYF. DNA of the CDR3: TGTGCCACCAGTGATTCGGCGGAACCTACAGATACGCAGTATTTT.